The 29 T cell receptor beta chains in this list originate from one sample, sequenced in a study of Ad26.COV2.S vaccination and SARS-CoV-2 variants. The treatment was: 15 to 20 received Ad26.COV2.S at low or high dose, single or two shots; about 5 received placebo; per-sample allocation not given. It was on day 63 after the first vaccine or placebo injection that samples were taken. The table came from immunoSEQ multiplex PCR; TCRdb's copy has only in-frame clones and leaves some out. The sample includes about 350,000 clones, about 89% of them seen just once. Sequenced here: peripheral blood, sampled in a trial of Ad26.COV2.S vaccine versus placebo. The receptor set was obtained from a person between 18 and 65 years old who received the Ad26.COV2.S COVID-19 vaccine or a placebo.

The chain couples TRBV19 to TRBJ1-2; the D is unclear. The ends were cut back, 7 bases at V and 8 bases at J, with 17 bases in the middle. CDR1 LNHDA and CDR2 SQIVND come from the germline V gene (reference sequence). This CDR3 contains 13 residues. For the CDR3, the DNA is TGTGCCAGTACTAACGGCGCCACTCGGGGCTACACCTTC. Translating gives CASTNGATRGYTF.

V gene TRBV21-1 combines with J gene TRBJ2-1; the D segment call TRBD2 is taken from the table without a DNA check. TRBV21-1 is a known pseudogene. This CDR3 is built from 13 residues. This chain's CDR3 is CASSKPTGDEQFF. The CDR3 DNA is TGTGCCAGCAGCAAACCTACGGGGGATGAGCAGTTCTTC.

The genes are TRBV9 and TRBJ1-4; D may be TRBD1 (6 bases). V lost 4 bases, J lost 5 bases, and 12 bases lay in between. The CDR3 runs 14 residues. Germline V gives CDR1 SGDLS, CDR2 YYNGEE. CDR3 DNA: TGTGCCAGCAGCAGGGACACTGGCAATGAAAAACTGTTTTTT. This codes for CASSRDTGNEKLFF.

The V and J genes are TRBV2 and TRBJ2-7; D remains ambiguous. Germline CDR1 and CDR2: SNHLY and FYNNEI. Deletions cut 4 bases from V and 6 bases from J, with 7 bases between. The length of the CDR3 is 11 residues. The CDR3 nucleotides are TGTGCCAGCAGTGGTGCTAGCGAGCAGTACTTC. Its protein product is CASSGASEQYF.

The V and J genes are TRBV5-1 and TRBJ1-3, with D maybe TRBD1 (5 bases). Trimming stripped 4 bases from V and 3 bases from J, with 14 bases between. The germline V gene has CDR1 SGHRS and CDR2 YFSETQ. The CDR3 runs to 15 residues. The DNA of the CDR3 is TGCGCCAGCAGCATATCAGGGATTCTTGGAAACACCATATATTTT. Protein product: CASSISGILGNTIYF.

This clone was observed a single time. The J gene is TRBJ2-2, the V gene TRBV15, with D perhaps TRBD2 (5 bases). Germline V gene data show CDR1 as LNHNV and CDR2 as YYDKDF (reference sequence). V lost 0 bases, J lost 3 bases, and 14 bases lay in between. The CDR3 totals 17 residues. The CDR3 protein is CATSRDRQEVDTGELFF. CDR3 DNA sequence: TGTGCCACCAGCAGAGATAGGCAGGAGGTTGACACCGGGGAGCTGTTTTTT.

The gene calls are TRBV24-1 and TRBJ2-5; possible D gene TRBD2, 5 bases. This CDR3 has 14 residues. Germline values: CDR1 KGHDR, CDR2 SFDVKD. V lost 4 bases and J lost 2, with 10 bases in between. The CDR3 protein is CATSDPGLQETQYF. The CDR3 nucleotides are TGTGCCACCAGTGACCCAGGACTGCAAGAGACCCAGTACTTC.

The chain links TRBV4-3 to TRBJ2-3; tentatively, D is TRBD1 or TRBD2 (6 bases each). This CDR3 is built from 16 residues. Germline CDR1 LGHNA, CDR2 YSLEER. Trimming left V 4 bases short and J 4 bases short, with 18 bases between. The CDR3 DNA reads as TGCGCCAGCAGCCGAATTATGGGGGGCAGGGCAGATACGCAGTATTTT. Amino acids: CASSRIMGGRADTQYF.

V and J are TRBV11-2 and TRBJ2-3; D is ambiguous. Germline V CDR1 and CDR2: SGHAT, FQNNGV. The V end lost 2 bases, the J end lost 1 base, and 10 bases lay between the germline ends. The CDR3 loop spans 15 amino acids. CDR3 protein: CASSLFVSGTDTQYF. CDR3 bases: TGTGCCAGCAGCTTATTTGTGTCTGGCACAGATACGCAGTATTTT.

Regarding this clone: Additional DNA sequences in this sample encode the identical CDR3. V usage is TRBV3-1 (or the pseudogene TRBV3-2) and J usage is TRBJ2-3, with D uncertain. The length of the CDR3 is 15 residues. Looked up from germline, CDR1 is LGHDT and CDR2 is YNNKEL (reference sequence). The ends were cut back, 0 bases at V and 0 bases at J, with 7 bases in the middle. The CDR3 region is CASSQDPASTDTQYF. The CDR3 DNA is TGTGCCAGCAGCCAAGATCCGGCCAGCACAGATACGCAGTATTTT.

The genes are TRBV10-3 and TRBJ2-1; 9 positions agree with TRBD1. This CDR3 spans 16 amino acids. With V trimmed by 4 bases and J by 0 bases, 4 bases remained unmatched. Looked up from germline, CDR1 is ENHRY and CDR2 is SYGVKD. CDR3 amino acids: CAISGTGASSYNEQFF. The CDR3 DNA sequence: TGTGCCATCAGTGGGACAGGGGCAAGCTCCTACAATGAGCAGTTCTTC.

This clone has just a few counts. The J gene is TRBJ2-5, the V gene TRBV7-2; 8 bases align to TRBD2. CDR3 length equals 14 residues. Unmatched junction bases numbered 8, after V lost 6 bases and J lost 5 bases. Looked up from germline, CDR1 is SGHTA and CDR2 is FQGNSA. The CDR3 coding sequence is TGTGCCAGCAGGTTAAATAGCGGGGCGGAGACCCAGTACTTC. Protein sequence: CASRLNSGAETQYF.

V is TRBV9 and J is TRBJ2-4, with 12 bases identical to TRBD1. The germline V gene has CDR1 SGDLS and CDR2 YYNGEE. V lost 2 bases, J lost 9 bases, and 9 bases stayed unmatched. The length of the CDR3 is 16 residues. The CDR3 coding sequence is TGTGCCAGCAGCGTGGGGACAGGGGGCGCATCGAGCATTCAGTACTTC. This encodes CASSVGTGGASSIQYF.

The CDR3 spells CASSLLSSGSSIDTQYF. The CDR3, as DNA: TGTGCCAGCAGCTTATTGTCTAGCGGGAGTTCTATAGATACGCAGTATTTT. This rearrangement joins TRBV11-2 to TRBJ2-3; 10 bases match TRBD2. This CDR3 has 17 residues. V dropped 2 bases and J dropped 5; count of bases not matched to a gene: 10. Germline lookup yields CDR1 SGHAT and CDR2 FQNNGV.

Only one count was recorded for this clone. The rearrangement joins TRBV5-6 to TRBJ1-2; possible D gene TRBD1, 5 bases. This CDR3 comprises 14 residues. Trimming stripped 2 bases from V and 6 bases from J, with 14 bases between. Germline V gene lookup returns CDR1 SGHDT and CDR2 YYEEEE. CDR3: CASSFGGAQHGYTF. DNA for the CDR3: TGTGCCAGCAGCTTCGGGGGAGCACAGCATGGCTACACCTTC.

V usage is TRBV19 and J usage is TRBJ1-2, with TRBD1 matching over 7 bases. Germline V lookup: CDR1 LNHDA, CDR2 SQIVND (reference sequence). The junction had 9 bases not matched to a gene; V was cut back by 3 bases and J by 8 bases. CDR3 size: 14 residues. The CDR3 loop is CASSIRQGGSGYTF. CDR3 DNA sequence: TGTGCCAGTAGTATCCGACAGGGCGGAAGCGGCTACACCTTC.

CDR3 amino acids: CASSLAGNRETQYF. In nucleotides, the CDR3 is TGTGCCAGCAGCTTAGCAGGGAATCGGGAGACCCAGTACTTC. This chain connects TRBV7-2 to TRBJ2-5, with D uncertain. Trimming removed 0 bases from V and 5 bases from J, with 10 bases in between. The CDR3 loop spans 14 amino acids. Germline CDR1 SGHTA, CDR2 FQGNSA.

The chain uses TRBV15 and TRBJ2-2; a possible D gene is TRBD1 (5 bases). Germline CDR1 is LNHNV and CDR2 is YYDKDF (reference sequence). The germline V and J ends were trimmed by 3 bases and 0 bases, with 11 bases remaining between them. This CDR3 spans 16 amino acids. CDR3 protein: CATSRDTMSNTGELFF. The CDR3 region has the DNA TGTGCCACCAGCAGGGACACTATGTCGAACACCGGGGAGCTGTTTTTT.

CDR3 sequence reads: CASSVQTGDNEKLFF. As DNA, the CDR3 is TGTGCCAGCAGCGTACAGACAGGGGATAATGAAAAACTGTTTTTT. This sequence joins TRBV9 and TRBJ1-4; 8 nucleotides line up with TRBD1. V shed 1 base, J shed 4 bases, and the junction held 3 bases outside the gene matches. Germline assignment: CDR1 SGDLS and CDR2 YYNGEE. The CDR3 is 15 residues long.

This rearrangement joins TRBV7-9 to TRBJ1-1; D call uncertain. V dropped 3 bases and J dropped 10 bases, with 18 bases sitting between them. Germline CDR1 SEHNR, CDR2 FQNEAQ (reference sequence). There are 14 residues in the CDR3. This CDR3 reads CASSFREGFEGAFF. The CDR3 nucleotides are TGTGCCAGCAGCTTTAGGGAAGGGTTTGAGGGAGCTTTCTTT.

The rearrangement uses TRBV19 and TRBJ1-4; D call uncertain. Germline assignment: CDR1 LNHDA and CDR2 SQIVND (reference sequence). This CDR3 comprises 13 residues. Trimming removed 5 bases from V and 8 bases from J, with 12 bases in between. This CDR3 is CASSPLPEEKLFF. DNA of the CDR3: TGTGCCAGTAGTCCGCTACCCGAGGAAAAACTGTTTTTT.

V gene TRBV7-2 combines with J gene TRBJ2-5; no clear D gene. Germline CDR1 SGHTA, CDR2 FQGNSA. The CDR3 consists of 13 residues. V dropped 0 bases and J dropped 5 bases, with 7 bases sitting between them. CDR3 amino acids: CASSLAHGETQYF. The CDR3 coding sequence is TGTGCCAGCAGCTTAGCACATGGGGAGACCCAGTACTTC.

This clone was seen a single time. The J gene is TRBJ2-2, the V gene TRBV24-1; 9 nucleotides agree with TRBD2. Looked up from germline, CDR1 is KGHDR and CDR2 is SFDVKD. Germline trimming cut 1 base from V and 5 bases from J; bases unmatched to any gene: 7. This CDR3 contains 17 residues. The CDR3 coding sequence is TGTGCCACCAGTGATTTCGAAATAGCGGGAGTTACCGGGGAGCTGTTTTTT. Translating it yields CATSDFEIAGVTGELFF.

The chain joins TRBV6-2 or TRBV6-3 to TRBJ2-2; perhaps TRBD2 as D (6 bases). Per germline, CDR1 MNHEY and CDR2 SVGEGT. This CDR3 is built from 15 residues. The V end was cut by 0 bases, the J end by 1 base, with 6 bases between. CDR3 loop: CASSYSRGNTGELFF. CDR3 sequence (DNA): TGTGCCAGCAGTTACTCGCGGGGGAACACCGGGGAGCTGTTTTTT.

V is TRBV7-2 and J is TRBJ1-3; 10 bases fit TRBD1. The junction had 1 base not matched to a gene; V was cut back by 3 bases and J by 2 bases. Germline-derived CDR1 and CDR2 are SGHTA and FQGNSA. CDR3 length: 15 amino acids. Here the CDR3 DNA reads TGTGCCAGCAGCTTGGACAGGGGGACTGGAAACACCATATATTTT. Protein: CASSLDRGTGNTIYF.

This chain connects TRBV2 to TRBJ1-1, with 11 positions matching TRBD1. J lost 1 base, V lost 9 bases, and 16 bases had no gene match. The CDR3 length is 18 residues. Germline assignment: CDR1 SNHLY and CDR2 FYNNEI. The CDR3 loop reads CASPKGGQGATPNTEAFF. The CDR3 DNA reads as TGTGCCAGTCCGAAAGGAGGACAGGGGGCAACACCGAACACTGAAGCTTTCTTT.

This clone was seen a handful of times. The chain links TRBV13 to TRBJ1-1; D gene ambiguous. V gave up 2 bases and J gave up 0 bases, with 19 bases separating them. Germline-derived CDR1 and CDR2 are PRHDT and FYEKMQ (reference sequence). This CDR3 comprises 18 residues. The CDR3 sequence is CASSLRRQPDGLNTEAFF. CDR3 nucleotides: TGTGCCAGCAGCTTAAGAAGACAACCGGACGGTTTGAACACTGAAGCTTTCTTT.

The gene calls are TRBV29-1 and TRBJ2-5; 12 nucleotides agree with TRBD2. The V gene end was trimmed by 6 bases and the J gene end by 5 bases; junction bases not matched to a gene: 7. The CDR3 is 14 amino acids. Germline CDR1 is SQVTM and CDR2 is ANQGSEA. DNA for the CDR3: TGCAGCGTGCGGACTAGCGGGGAAATGGAGACCCAGTACTTC. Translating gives CSVRTSGEMETQYF.

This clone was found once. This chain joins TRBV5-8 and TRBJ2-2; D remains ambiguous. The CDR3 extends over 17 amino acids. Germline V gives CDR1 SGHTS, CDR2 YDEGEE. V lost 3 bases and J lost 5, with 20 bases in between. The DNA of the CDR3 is TGTGCCAGCAGCTCGAACCTGAGACTTGCTAGTACCGGGGAGCTGTTTTTT. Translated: CASSSNLRLASTGELFF.